The rows below give T cell receptor beta chains drawn from one sample of a study of T cell responses to AZD1222 COVID-19 vaccine. Using immunoSEQ multiplex PCR, the repertoire was profiled, and TCRdb retains in-frame clones only, with some absent. The sample yields some 97,000 clones, around nine tenths seen once. The source was peripheral blood, collected on day 0 of AZD1222 vaccination. These receptors were taken from an adult in good health. Both conserved end residues are part of each CDR3. D genes are given only for firm matches. Only some rows state a clone size, as once, few, many or a class for expanded clones.

>few|TRBJ1-6|NA|TRBV6-5
TGTGCCAGCACGGAGGTGGGGTTTGGGAATTCACCCCTCCACTTT
CASTEVGFGNSPLHF
>NA|TRBJ2-7|TRBD1|TRBV5-1
TGCGCCAGCAGCGACAGGGGACCCTCCTACGAGCAGTACTTC
CASSDRGPSYEQYF
>NA|TRBJ2-7|TRBD1|TRBV5-1
TGCGCCAGCAGACTCGGGACAGGGAGTCACGAGCAGTACTTC
CASRLGTGSHEQYF
>NA|TRBJ2-1|TRBD2|TRBV14
TGTGCCAGCAGCCAAGGGACCCTAGCGGGGGTTTACAATGAGCAGTTCTTC
CASSQGTLAGVYNEQFF
>NA|TRBJ1-2|NA|TRBV5-1
TGCGCCAGCAGCCGAAGCATCCTAGAGGGGTCTTATGGCTACACCTTC
CASSRSILEGSYGYTF
>once|TRBJ2-3|TRBD1|TRBV28
TGTGCCAGCAGCTATATGGGGGGACAGGCGGTAGATACGCAGTATTTT
CASSYMGGQAVDTQYF
>NA|TRBJ2-7|TRBD1|TRBV14
TGTGCCAGCAGCCTCCGGGACAGGAAAACCTACGAGCAGTACTTC
CASSLRDRKTYEQYF
>NA|TRBJ2-7|NA|TRBV5-6
TGTGCCAGCAGCTTGGATTGGTCCGGTTCCTACGAGCAGTACTTC
CASSLDWSGSYEQYF
>NA|TRBJ1-2|TRBD1|TRBV6-6
TGTGCCTCGGCGGACAGGGCGACACAACACTATGGCTACACCTTC
CASADRATQHYGYTF
>NA|TRBJ2-2|NA|TRBV5-1
TGCGCCAGCAGAGCGAGACTCAACACCGGGGAGCTGTTTTTT
CASRARLNTGELFF
>NA|TRBJ1-2|TRBD1|TRBV10-3
TGTGCCATCAGCCCTGGCCGTACAGGGGGACCCGGGGCTAACTATGGCTACACCTTC
CAISPGRTGGPGANYGYTF
>NA|TRBJ2-5|NA|TRBV30
TGTGCCTGGAGTTGGATAGGAGAGACCCAGTACTTC
CAWSWIGETQYF
>NA|TRBJ1-5|NA|TRBV28
TGTGCCAGCAGTTGGGGACAGCCCCAGCATTTT
CASSWGQPQHF
>NA|TRBJ1-2|NA|TRBV5-1
TGCGCCACCTCGACAGGCGATTATGGCTACACCTTC
CATSTGDYGYTF
>NA|TRBJ2-1|NA|TRBV27
TGTGCCAGCAGTTTAAGTCGGCGGAGTTCGGAGTTCTTC
CASSLSRRSSEFF
>NA|TRBJ1-1|NA|TRBV24-1
TGTGTCACCCAACCATCGGGAAGGGGCTTAGAAGAAGCTTTCTTT
CVTQPSGRGLEEAFF
>NA|TRBJ2-5|NA|TRBV5-1
TGCGCCAGCTCCCAAGGGGGGTTCGGGGAGACCCAGTACTTC
CASSQGGFGETQYF
>NA|TRBJ1-1|TRBD1|TRBV5-1
TGCGCCAGCAGCTTATTCCGCCAGGGCAGGGGGAATGAAGCTTTCTTT
CASSLFRQGRGNEAFF
>NA|TRBJ1-1|NA|TRBV5-4
TGTGCCAGCAGCTTGCAGGGGATGAACACTGAAGCTTTCTTT
CASSLQGMNTEAFF
>NA|TRBJ2-2|NA|TRBV4-1
TGCGCCAGCAGCCAAGATCCTTGGGCGAACACCGGGGAGCTGTTTTTT
CASSQDPWANTGELFF
>once|TRBJ1-1|NA|TRBV5-5
TGTGCCAGCAGCTTGGCCGTAGGAGGGTGGACTGAAGCTTTCTTT
CASSLAVGGWTEAFF
>NA|TRBJ1-1|TRBD1|TRBV7-9
TGTGCCAGCAGCTTAGGGCAGGGGGACGGAGCTTTCTTT
CASSLGQGDGAFF
>NA|TRBJ2-1|NA|TRBV18
TGTGCCAGCACGACTACCGGGAATGAGCAGTTCTTC
CASTTTGNEQFF
>NA|TRBJ1-6|NA|TRBV21-1
TGTGCCAGCAGCAAAGAACAGGGGGCGGTAATTTCACCCCTCCACTTT
CASSKEQGAVISPLHF
>NA|TRBJ1-1|NA|TRBV6-6
TGTGCCAGCAGTCCCACGGGGGCGAACACTGAAGCTTTCTTT
CASSPTGANTEAFF
>few|TRBJ2-1|TRBD2|TRBV7-3
TGTGCCAGCAGCTTATCGGGAGGGAGCTACAATGAGCAGTTCTTC
CASSLSGGSYNEQFF
>NA|TRBJ2-6|NA|TRBV5-1
TGCGCCAGCAGCGAAGGCTCTGGGGCCAACGTCCTGACTTTC
CASSEGSGANVLTF
>NA|TRBJ1-1|NA|TRBV30
TGTGCCTGGAGTGTAGTAAGCATGAACACTGAAGCTTTCTTT
CAWSVVSMNTEAFF
>NA|TRBJ1-5|NA|TRBV7-8
TGTGCCAGCAGCCCCGGGGCGGGGAACAATCAGCCCCAGCATTTT
CASSPGAGNNQPQHF
>NA|TRBJ1-2|NA|TRBV5-1
TGCGCCAGCAAACCTAGCAGTAACTATGGCTACACCTTC
CASKPSSNYGYTF
>NA|TRBJ2-1|TRBD2|TRBV4-2
TGTGCCAGCAGCCAAGATCAAGCGGGGGGGCCCCAGTTCTTC
CASSQDQAGGPQFF
>NA|TRBJ1-1|NA|TRBV5-4
TGTGCCAGCAGCTTCCTCCCAAGGATCCAGAGAGCTTTCTTT
CASSFLPRIQRAFF
>NA|TRBJ2-7|NA|TRBV4-1
TGCGCCAGCAGCCAATACCGGGACATCGCTTCCTACGAGCAGTACTTC
CASSQYRDIASYEQYF
>NA|TRBJ2-3|NA|TRBV21-1
TGTGCCAGCAGCAAAGACCAGCCCGCTATTAGCGGGGGCACAGATACGCAGTATTTT
CASSKDQPAISGGTDTQYF
>once|TRBJ2-7|TRBD2|TRBV7-3
TGTGCCAGCAGCCCGGGACTATCTGGCGAGCAGTACTTC
CASSPGLSGEQYF
>NA|TRBJ2-3|NA|TRBV18
TGTGCCAGCTCACCCACGAGAGGCCCAGGGTCGACAGATACGCAGTATTTT
CASSPTRGPGSTDTQYF
>few|TRBJ2-6|TRBD1|TRBV11-2
TGTGCCAGCAGCAGGGACAGGGACTCTGGGGCCAACGTCCTGACTTTC
CASSRDRDSGANVLTF
>few|TRBJ1-2|TRBD1|TRBV5-8
TGTGCCAGCAGCTCGGACAGGGGGGGAGCTAACTATGGCTACACCTTC
CASSSDRGGANYGYTF
>NA|TRBJ2-1|NA|TRBV7-8
TGTGCCAGCAGCTTAGCGCGAGGGGGCTCCTACAATGAGCAGTTCTTC
CASSLARGGSYNEQFF
>NA|TRBJ1-1|NA|TRBV20-1
TGCAGTGCTAGAAACGCGGCTGAAGCTTTCTTT
CSARNAAEAFF
>NA|TRBJ1-3|NA|TRBV3-1/TRBV3-2
TGTGCCAGCAGCCTAGTTACCTCTGGAAACACCATATATTTT
CASSLVTSGNTIYF